This TCR beta chain was retrieved from a study of blood T cell repertoires in COVID-19. At the level of the study: Acute-phase and convalescent COVID-19 samples originated in the United States, Italy and Spain. T cells, B-cell-depleted T cells, or PBMCs supplied cDNA or gDNA.

This table comes from immunoSEQ multiplex PCR, and its TCRdb copy is limited to in-frame clones, with some not included. The table includes about 76,000 clones, over 75% detected once. The CDR3 contains 13 residues. V lost 1 base, J lost 6 bases, and 10 bases lay in between. The germline gives CDR1 LGHDT, CDR2 YNNKEL (reference sequence). The chain couples TRBV3-1 (or the pseudogene TRBV3-2) to TRBJ2-7; D is possibly TRBD1 (5 bases). The specimen sequenced was peripheral blood. This clonotype was obtained from a woman older than 75 with active or convalescent COVID-19. CDR3 in amino acids: CASSQGQKTEQYF. Written as DNA, the CDR3 is TGTGCCAGCAGCCAAGGACAGAAAACCGAGCAGTACTTC.